This T cell receptor beta chain originates from a study of blood T cell repertoires in COVID-19. For the study at large: In each case, the material was cDNA or gDNA derived from T cells, B-cell-depleted T cells, or PBMCs.

Looked up from germline, CDR1 is ENHRY and CDR2 is SYGVKD. V dropped 6 bases and J dropped 2; count of bases not matched to a gene: 10. The CDR3 is 16 amino acids. Here immunoSEQ multiplex PCR was the method, and the copy in TCRdb shows in-frame clones only, minus some. The sample carries around 76,000 clones, about 89% recorded once. The sequenced sample was peripheral blood. The source is a man in his fifties or sixties with acute or convalescent COVID-19. The chain combines TRBV10-3 with TRBJ2-5; TRBD2 aligns across 9 bases. The CDR3 DNA sequence: TGTGCCATCAGGGACTCACAGACTAGCGGACAAGAGACCCAGTACTTC. Translating gives CAIRDSQTSGQETQYF.